Sequencing of this T cell receptor (beta chain) was carried out in a study of T cells in Graves' hyperthyroidism and ophthalmopathy. At least ten counts were recorded for this clonotype. The germline V gene encodes CDR1 SGHAT and CDR2 FQDESV (reference sequence). The V and J ends lost 2 bases and 6 bases respectively, with 11 bases between them. CDR3 length equals 13 residues. What was amplified from RNA transcripts were TCR beta CDR3 regions. Carried out on the TCR CDR3, a first-round RT-PCR used the HTBI primer set. In TCRdb, the multiplex PCR reads were re-called with MiXCR into one record per CDR3 protein. Of over 500,000 distinct CDR3 sequences in the sample, around 15% were seen once.

J is TRBJ2-7 and V is TRBV11-1; unclear D gene. The sequence was collected from a woman between 35 and 50 years old with Graves' hyperthyroidism. The sequencing input was blood. CDR3 in DNA: TGTGCCAGCAGCTTACGCCGGACCGGCGAGCAGTACTTC. This sequence encodes CASSLRRTGEQYF.